This T cell receptor (beta chain) appears in the sequencing data of a study of OX40 agonist ivuxolimab in advanced cancers. This CDR3 has 14 residues. Germline CDR1 reads GTSNPN; CDR2 reads SVGIG (reference sequence). The V end was cut by 5 bases, the J end by 3 bases, with 17 bases between. This table comes from immunoSEQ multiplex PCR, and its TCRdb copy is limited to in-frame clones, with some not included. The sample has tens of thousands of clones; about 90% are singletons. The sequencing here drew on CD4+ or CD8+ T cells sorted from blood, taken in a trial of the OX40 agonist ivuxolimab. The origin of this receptor is an adult with an advanced solid tumor such as melanoma, head and neck, liver or kidney cancer. This chain uses TRBV30 with TRBJ2-7; D may correspond to TRBD1 or TRBD2 (6 bases each). The CDR3 coding sequence is TGTGCCTGGTCTTTGGGGGGCCCAAACTACGAGCAGTACTTC. It codes for CAWSLGGPNYEQYF.